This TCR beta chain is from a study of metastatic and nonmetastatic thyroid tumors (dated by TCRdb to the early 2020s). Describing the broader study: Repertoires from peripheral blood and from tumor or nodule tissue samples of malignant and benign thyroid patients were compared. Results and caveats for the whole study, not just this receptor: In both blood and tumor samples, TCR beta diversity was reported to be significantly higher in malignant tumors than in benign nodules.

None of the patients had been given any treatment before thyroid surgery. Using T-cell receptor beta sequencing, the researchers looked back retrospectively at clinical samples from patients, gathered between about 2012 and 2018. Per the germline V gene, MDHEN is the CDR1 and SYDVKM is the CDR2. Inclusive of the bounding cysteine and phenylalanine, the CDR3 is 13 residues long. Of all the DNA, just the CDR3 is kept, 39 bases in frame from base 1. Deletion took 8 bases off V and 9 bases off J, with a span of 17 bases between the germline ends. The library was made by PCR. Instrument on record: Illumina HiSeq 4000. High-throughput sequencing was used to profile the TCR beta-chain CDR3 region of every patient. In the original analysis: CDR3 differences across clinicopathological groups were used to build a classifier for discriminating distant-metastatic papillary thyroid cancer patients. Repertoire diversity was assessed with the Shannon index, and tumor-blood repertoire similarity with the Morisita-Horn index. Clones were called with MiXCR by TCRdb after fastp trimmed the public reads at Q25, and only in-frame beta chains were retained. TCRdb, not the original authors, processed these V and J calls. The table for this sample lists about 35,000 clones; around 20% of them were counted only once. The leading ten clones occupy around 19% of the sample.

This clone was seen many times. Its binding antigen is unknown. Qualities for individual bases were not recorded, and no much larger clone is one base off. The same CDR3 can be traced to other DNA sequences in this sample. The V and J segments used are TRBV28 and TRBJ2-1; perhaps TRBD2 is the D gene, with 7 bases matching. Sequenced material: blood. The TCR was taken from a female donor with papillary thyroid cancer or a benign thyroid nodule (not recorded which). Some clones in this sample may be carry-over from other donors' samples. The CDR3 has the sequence CASSGGGRGEQFF. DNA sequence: TGTGCCAGCTCTGGGGGGGGGCGGGGTGAGCAGTTCTTC.